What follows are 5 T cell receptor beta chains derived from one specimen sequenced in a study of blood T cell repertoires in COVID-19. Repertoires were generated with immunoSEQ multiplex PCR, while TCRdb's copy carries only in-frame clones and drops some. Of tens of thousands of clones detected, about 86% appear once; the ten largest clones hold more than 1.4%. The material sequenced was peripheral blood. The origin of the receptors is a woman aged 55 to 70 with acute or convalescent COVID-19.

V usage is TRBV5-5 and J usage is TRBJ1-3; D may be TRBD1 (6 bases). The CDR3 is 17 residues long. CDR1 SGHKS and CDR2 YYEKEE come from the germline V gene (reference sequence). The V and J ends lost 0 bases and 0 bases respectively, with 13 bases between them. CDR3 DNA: TGTGCCAGCAGCTTGGAAGGACAGAGGATCTCTGGAAACACCATATATTTT. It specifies CASSLEGQRISGNTIYF. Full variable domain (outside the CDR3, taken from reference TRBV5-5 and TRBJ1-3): DAGVTQSPTHLIKTRGQQVTLRCSPISGHKSVSWYQQVLGQGPQFIFQYYEKEERGRGNFPDRFSARQFPNYSSELNVNALLLGDSALYLCASSLEGQRISGNTIYFGEGSWLTVV.

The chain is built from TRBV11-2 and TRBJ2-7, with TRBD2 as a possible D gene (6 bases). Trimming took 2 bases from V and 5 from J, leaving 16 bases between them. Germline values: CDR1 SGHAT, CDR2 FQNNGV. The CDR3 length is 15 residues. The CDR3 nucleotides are TGTGCCAGCAGCTTAACACCAGTGCGGGGCCACGAGCAGTACTTC. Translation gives CASSLTPVRGHEQYF.

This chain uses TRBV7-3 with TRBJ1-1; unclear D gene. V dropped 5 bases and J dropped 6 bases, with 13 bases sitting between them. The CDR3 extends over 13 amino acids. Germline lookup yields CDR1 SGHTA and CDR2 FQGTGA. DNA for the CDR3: TGTGCCAGCAGCCGATCGTGGCAGTCTGAAGCTTTCTTT. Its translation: CASSRSWQSEAFF.

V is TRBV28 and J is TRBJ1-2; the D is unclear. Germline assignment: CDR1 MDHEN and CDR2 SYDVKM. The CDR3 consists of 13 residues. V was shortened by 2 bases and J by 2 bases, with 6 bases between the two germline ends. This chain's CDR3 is CASSLGGNYGYTF. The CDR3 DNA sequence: TGTGCCAGCAGTTTAGGCGGCAACTATGGCTACACCTTC.

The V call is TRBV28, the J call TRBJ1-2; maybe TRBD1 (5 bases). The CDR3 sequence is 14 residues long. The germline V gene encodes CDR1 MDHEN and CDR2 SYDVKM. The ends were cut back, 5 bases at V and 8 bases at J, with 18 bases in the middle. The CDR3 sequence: CASSPHQTVKGYTF. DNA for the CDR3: TGTGCCAGCAGTCCCCACCAGACAGTGAAGGGCTACACCTTC.